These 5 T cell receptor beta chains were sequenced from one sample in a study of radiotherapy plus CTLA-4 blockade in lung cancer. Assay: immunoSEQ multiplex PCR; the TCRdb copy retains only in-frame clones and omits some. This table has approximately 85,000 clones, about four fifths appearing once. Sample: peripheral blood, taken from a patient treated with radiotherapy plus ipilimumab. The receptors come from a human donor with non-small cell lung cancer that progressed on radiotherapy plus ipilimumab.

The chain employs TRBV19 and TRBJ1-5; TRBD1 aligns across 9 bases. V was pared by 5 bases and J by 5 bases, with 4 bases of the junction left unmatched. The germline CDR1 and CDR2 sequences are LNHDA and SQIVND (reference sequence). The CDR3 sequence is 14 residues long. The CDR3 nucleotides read TGTGCCAGTAGTGCGGGACAGGGCTATCAGCCCCAGCATTTT. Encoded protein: CASSAGQGYQPQHF.

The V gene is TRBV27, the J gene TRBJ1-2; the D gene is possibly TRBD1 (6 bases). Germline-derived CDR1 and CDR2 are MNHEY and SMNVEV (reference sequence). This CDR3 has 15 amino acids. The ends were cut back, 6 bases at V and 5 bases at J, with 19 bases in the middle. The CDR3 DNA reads TGTGCCAGCAGCCTAGGGGGGGGCGCGGGTTATGGCTACACCTTC. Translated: CASSLGGGAGYGYTF.

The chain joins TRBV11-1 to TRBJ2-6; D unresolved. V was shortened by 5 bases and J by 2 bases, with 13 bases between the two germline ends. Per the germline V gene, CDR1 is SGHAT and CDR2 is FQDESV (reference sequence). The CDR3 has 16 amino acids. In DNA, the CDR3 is TGTGCCAGCAGCATACAACCTCCTACTGGGGCCAACGTCCTGACTTTC. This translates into CASSIQPPTGANVLTF.

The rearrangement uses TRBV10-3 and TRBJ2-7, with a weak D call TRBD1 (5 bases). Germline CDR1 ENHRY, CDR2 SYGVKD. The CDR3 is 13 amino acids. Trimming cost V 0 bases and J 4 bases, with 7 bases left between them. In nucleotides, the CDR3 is TGTGCCATCAGTGAGTCGACAGCTTACGAGCAGTACTTC. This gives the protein CAISESTAYEQYF.

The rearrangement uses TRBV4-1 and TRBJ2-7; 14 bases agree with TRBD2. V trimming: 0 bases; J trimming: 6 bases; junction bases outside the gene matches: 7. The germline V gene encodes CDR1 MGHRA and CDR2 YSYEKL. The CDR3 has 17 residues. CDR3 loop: CASSQDPGLAGVVEQYF. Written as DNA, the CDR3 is TGCGCCAGCAGCCAAGATCCGGGACTAGCGGGAGTGGTCGAGCAGTACTTC.